Presented here are 18 T cell receptor beta chains from one specimen sequenced in a study of blood T cells in healthy people across ages. Alongside a J-beta primer mix, a sample-barcoded 5' primer served in a second PCR lasting about 7 to 11 cycles. MiXCR, run by TCRdb on the 5' RACE reads, gives a single entry per CDR3 protein. Among hundreds of thousands of distinct CDR3 sequences listed, around 42% were seen once. Sequenced: blood. These receptors came from a man aged 55 to 70 in good health.

The chain recombines TRBV20-1 with TRBJ2-3, with D unresolved. Trimming stripped 6 bases from V and 3 bases from J, with 19 bases between. The CDR3 has 15 amino acids. Germline-derived CDR1 and CDR2 are DFQATT and SNEGSKA (reference sequence). CDR3 sequence reads: CSALPRQYSTDTQYF. CDR3 DNA: TGCAGTGCCCTACCCCGACAATACTCTACAGATACGCAGTATTTT.

This clonotype was seen a few times. The genes are TRBV6-5 and TRBJ1-1; D perhaps matches TRBD1 (5 bases). V was pared by 0 bases and J by 6 bases, with 11 bases between. CDR3 length: 14 amino acids. The germline gives CDR1 MNHEY, CDR2 SVGAGI. CDR3 coding DNA: TGTGCCAGCAGTTACTCTAAGGGGCGACCTGAAGCTTTCTTT. This gives the protein CASSYSKGRPEAFF.

The rearrangement uses TRBV7-9 and TRBJ2-1, with D possibly TRBD2 on 5 matching bases. CDR1 and CDR2 from the germline V gene are SEHNR and FQNEAQ (reference sequence). V lost 0 bases and J lost 8, with 11 bases in between. The CDR3 runs to 14 residues. In nucleotides, the CDR3 is TGTGCCAGCAGCTTAGCGCTTATGCGGGATGAGCAGTTCTTC. Protein: CASSLALMRDEQFF.

The chain employs TRBV11-2 and TRBJ2-1, with D maybe TRBD1 (6 bases). The V end lost 4 bases, the J end lost 2 bases, and 12 bases lay between the germline ends. This CDR3 region has 15 residues. CDR1 and CDR2 (germline): SGHAT, FQNNGV. CDR3: CASSSTGIPYNEQFF. The CDR3 nucleotides are TGTGCCAGCAGCTCTACAGGGATTCCCTACAATGAGCAGTTCTTC. The full variable domain, completed using reference TRBV11-2 and TRBJ2-1, is EAGVAQSPRYKIIEKRQSVAFWCNPISGHATLYWYQQILGQGPKLLIQFQNNGVVDDSQLPKDRFSAERLKGVDSTLKIQPAKLEDSAVYLCASSSTGIPYNEQFFGPGTRLTVL.

This clonotype was detected a few times. The chain employs TRBV3-1 and TRBJ2-3; D is undetermined. Germline-derived CDR1 and CDR2 are LGHDT and YNNKEL (reference sequence). The CDR3 length is 16 residues. The V end was cut by 0 bases, the J end by 2 bases, with 12 bases between. The CDR3: CASSQDRIEFTDTQYF. The CDR3 region has the DNA TGTGCCAGCAGCCAAGATCGGATAGAATTCACAGATACGCAGTATTTT.

This clonotype was seen a handful of times. V is TRBV25-1 and J is TRBJ2-5; 10 nucleotides agree with TRBD2. With V trimmed by 0 bases and J by 11 bases, 15 bases remained unmatched. CDR1 MGHDK and CDR2 SYGVNS come from the germline V gene. This CDR3 contains 17 residues. In nucleotides, the CDR3 is TGTGCCAGCAGTGAATATCGGGGTAGCGGGGGGATAAATGAGCAGTACTTC. Its protein is CASSEYRGSGGINEQYF. The whole variable domain, filled in from reference TRBV25-1 and TRBJ2-5, reads EADIYQTPRYLVIGTGKKITLECSQTMGHDKMYWYQQDPGMELHLIHYSYGVNSTEKGDLSSESTVSRIRTEHFPLTLESARPSHTSQYLCASSEYRGSGGINEQYFGPGTRLLVL.

The V call is TRBV7-9, the J call TRBJ2-7, with 12 positions matching TRBD1. V gave up 2 bases and J gave up 7 bases; unmatched junction bases: 12. Germline V gene lookup returns CDR1 SEHNR and CDR2 FQNEAQ (reference sequence). The CDR3 covers 17 residues. DNA of the CDR3: TGTGCCAGCAGCTTATATTTCGGGGGACAGGGGGCGTGTGAGCAGTACTTC. It is translated as CASSLYFGGQGACEQYF.

This clonotype was seen a handful of times. At one end, the junction sequence differs from germline, possibly due to a read error. J is TRBJ2-6 and V is TRBV6-1; D may be TRBD1 (6 bases). There are 15 residues in the CDR3. Germline V gene data show CDR1 as MNHNS and CDR2 as SASEGT. For the CDR3, the DNA is TGTGCCAGCAGAGAAGGGGGCTCTGGGGCCAACGTCCTGACTTTC. Its protein is CASREGGSGANVLTF.

This clonotype was observed once. A junction end diverges from the germline sequence, so it may reflect a read error. The chain joins TRBV3-1 to TRBJ2-3; D perhaps matches TRBD1 (5 bases). Germline V lookup: CDR1 LGHDT, CDR2 YNNKEL (reference sequence). The length of the CDR3 is 12 residues. As DNA, the CDR3 is TGTACCAGCAGCCAAGGGGTGGATACGCAGTATTTT. It is translated as CTSSQGVDTQYF.

This clonotype was picked up a small number of times. V usage is TRBV25-1 and J usage is TRBJ2-1, with 8 bases fitting TRBD2. The CDR3 loop spans 15 amino acids. J lost 1 base, V lost 4 bases, and 3 bases had no gene match. Germline CDR1 is MGHDK and CDR2 is SYGVNS. Here the CDR3 DNA reads TGTGCCAGCAGTGGTCCGGGGGGGTCCTACAATGAGCAGTTCTTC. Encoded protein: CASSGPGGSYNEQFF.

In its sample, this clonotype was seen once. This chain joins TRBV27 and TRBJ1-6; D might be TRBD1 (5 bases). CDR1 and CDR2 from the germline V gene are MNHEY and SMNVEV (reference sequence). The V gene lost 3 bases and the J gene lost 6 bases, with 15 bases spanning the gap. This CDR3 contains 16 residues. CDR3 coding DNA: TGTGCCAGCAGTTTTCGGGGACGGAATTTTAATTCACCCCTCCACTTT. Translating it yields CASSFRGRNFNSPLHF.

This clonotype has more than one count but fewer than ten. The genes are TRBV7-2 and TRBJ2-7, with D tentatively TRBD1 (5 bases). Per the germline V gene, CDR1 is SGHTA and CDR2 is FQGNSA. This CDR3 is 16 amino acids long. With 0 bases removed from V and 0 bases from J, the gap between germline ends came to 12 bases. The CDR3 DNA sequence: TGTGCCAGCAGCTTAGCACCACAGGATTACTCCTACGAGCAGTACTTC. Translating gives CASSLAPQDYSYEQYF.

The chain combines TRBV5-1 with TRBJ2-2; D may be TRBD1 (6 bases). Per the germline V gene, CDR1 is SGHRS and CDR2 is YFSETQ. V was pared by 4 bases and J by 2 bases, with 9 bases between. The CDR3 has 14 residues. CDR3 protein: CASSPGTNTGELFF. In DNA, the CDR3 is TGCGCCAGCAGCCCGGGGACAAACACCGGGGAGCTGTTTTTT.

The V gene is TRBV30, the J gene TRBJ1-6; no definite D call. Trimming took off 2 bases at V and 10 bases at J, with 9 bases between the two ends. Looked up from germline, CDR1 is GTSNPN and CDR2 is SVGIG (reference sequence). This CDR3 comprises 12 residues. Here the CDR3 reads CAWSSGNSPLHF. The CDR3 DNA reads as TGTGCCTGGAGTTCGGGTAACTCACCCCTCCACTTT.

This clonotype was counted only a few times. V is TRBV29-1 and J is TRBJ2-7; 9 nucleotides line up with TRBD1. CDR3 size: 14 residues. Germline values: CDR1 SQVTM, CDR2 ANQGSEA. V gave up 6 bases and J gave up 2 bases; unmatched junction bases: 8. Here the CDR3 DNA reads TGCAGCGTGAAGGGGGACAGGGCCCCCTACGAGCAGTACTTC. Amino acid sequence: CSVKGDRAPYEQYF.

The rearrangement uses TRBV4-3 and TRBJ1-5, with 7 bases lining up with TRBD1. CDR1 LGHNA and CDR2 YSLEER come from the germline V gene. CDR3 length: 15 amino acids. J was trimmed by 3 bases and V by 4 bases; bases with no gene match: 6. The CDR3 is CASSLRQGDNQPQHF. The CDR3 DNA is TGCGCCAGCAGCCTAAGACAGGGTGACAATCAGCCCCAGCATTTT.

The J gene is TRBJ1-5, the V gene TRBV11-2; 8 nucleotides align to TRBD1. The V segment lost 5 bases and the J segment 4 bases; nucleotides outside the gene matches: 13. Germline assignment: CDR1 SGHAT and CDR2 FQNNGV. This CDR3 spans 17 amino acids. The CDR3 nucleotides are TGTGCCAGCAGCCCCTCCGGGACAGGCTCTCGAAATCAGCCCCAGCATTTT. Translation gives CASSPSGTGSRNQPQHF.

This clonotype was seen more than once but under ten times. The V gene is TRBV6-5, the J gene TRBJ2-1; D possibly matches TRBD1 or TRBD2 (5 bases each). V gave up 2 bases and J gave up 7 bases, with 12 bases separating them. CDR1 is MNHEY and CDR2 is SVGAGI in the germline V gene. The CDR3 spans 14 residues. CDR3 region: CASSYGDGSNEQFF. CDR3 coding DNA: TGTGCCAGCAGTTACGGGGACGGTTCGAATGAGCAGTTCTTC.